This TCR beta chain was profiled in a study of T cell responses to AZD1222 COVID-19 vaccine. Sequencing used immunoSEQ multiplex PCR; TCRdb keeps in-frame clones, though not all of them. The table records around 200,000 clones, 88% of them present only once. Germline loops: CDR1 SGHNT, CDR2 YYREEE (reference sequence). V dropped 3 bases and J dropped 6; count of bases not matched to a gene: 2. The CDR3 covers 13 residues. This chain uses TRBV5-4 with TRBJ1-2; TRBD1 matches at 10 bases. This clonotype was obtained from an adult in good health. The material was peripheral blood, obtained on day 0 of AZD1222 vaccination. As DNA, the CDR3 is TGTGCCAGCAGCTCGGGGACAGGGGATGGCTACACCTTC. Translation: CASSSGTGDGYTF.